Included here is one TCR beta chain sequence, with context. Per the original methods: Reference gene primer amplification yielded estimated nucleated cell counts. TCRdb's copy holds only in-frame clones and misses some; the assay was immunoSEQ multiplex PCR. V and J calls and clone size are those listed in that table; D and trimming were worked out from the DNA. The sample contains 85,000 to 120,000 clones, about four fifths of which appear only once. The sample is drawn from a study of blood T cell repertoires in COVID-19. Study-level background: Specimens from acute and convalescent COVID-19 originated in the United States, Italy and Spain. T cells, B-cell-depleted T cells, or PBMCs supplied cDNA or gDNA.

The CDR3 has 15 amino acids. The trim removed 8 bases at V and 7 bases at J, leaving 11 bases unmatched. From germline, CDR1 is LNHDA and CDR2 SQIVND (reference sequence). The sequence was collected from a human donor in a cohort sampled during active COVID-19. The sequencing input was peripheral blood. V and J are TRBV19 and TRBJ1-4, with 9 bases identical to TRBD1. This chain's CDR3 is CASRLRDRETEKLFF. CDR3 nucleotide sequence: TGTGCCAGTCGACTAAGGGACAGGGAGACTGAAAAACTGTTTTTT.